This T cell receptor beta chain comes out of a study of shared clonotypes between healthy human individuals. Study results and caveats: Against clonotypes common to all four donors, non-shared ones had lower generation probabilities.

Details on this clone: What it recognizes is unknown.

The CDR3 runs to 15 residues. Germline CDR1 reads MDHEN; CDR2 reads SYDVKM. The V gene lost 2 bases and the J gene lost 2 bases, with 12 bases spanning the gap. All donors were healthy HIV-negative adults lacking recent acute infections or vaccinations. Negatively enriched CD4+ T cells were divided by CD45RA into naive and memory. Generated by immunoSEQ multiplex PCR, the TCRdb table keeps only in-frame clones and is missing some. The repertoire includes about 1.1 million clones, roughly 80% of them detected once, and 0.89% sits in the top ten. The gene calls are TRBV28 and TRBJ2-5, with D maybe TRBD1 (6 bases). Sequencing was done on a sample of memory CD4+ T cells from PBMCs. Noted subset: CD45RA-negative fraction. The sequence was obtained from a man younger than 30 in good health. Some clones in this sample may be carry-over from other donors' samples. The CDR3 DNA follows: TGTGCCAGCAGTTTAGAGGGGGTCGGGCAAGAGACCCAGTACTTC. Protein product: CASSLEGVGQETQYF.